These T cell receptor beta chains were read from a single sample in a study of regulatory T cells in long-lasting Graves disease. TCRdb re-analysed the multiplex PCR reads in MiXCR, keeping a single row per CDR3 protein. The sample has 350,000 to 500,000 distinct CDR3 sequences; roughly 15% are singletons. These records were also assigned to another study, of T cells in Graves' hyperthyroidism and ophthalmopathy.

Sequenced material: peripheral blood mononuclear cells (PBMCs), taken at new diagnosis, from a patient treated with antithyroid drugs. The receptors originated from a woman between 18 and 30 years old with Graves disease. CDR3s include the opening cysteine and the closing phenylalanine or tryptophan. A D gene is named only where the DNA matches it firmly. The listing skips clone size in some rows; elsewhere it reads once, few, many or a size class.

clone_size	j_call	cdr3_length	v_call	d_call	cdr3_aa	cdr3_nt
many	TRBJ2-1	15	TRBV11-2	TRBD2	CASSPRLAGGREQFF	TGTGCCAGCAGCCCCCGACTAGCGGGAGGTAGGGAGCAGTTCTTC
few	TRBJ1-2	13	TRBV15	-	CATSKGSTNGYTF	TGTGCCACAAGTAAAGGGAGCACCAATGGCTACACCTTC
many	TRBJ2-7	14	TRBV20-1	TRBD1	CSARDRDSNYEQYF	TGCAGTGCTAGAGATAGGGACAGCAACTACGAGCAGTACTTC
many	TRBJ2-7	14	TRBV27	TRBD2	CASSRTSGNYEQYF	TGTGCCAGCAGCCGGACTAGCGGGAACTACGAGCAGTACTTC
few	TRBJ1-5	16	TRBV20-1	-	CSAQKVGESGNQPQHF	TGCAGTGCACAAAAGGTCGGGGAATCTGGCAATCAGCCCCAGCATTTT
many	TRBJ1-1	13	TRBV12-3/TRBV12-4	-	CASSLTVGTEAFF	TGTGCCAGCAGCCTAACTGTGGGAACTGAAGCTTTCTTT
many	TRBJ1-5	13	TRBV27	-	CASSQAYNQPQHF	TGTGCCAGCAGCCAGGCTTACAATCAGCCCCAGCATTTT
many	TRBJ2-1	15	TRBV20-1	-	CSATYWADSYNEQFF	TGCAGTGCTACCTATTGGGCGGACTCCTACAATGAGCAGTTCTTC
few	TRBJ2-5	18	TRBV3-1	TRBD2	CASSLTPSSGTIQETQYF	TGTGCCAGCAGCCTAACCCCTTCTAGCGGGACGATCCAAGAGACCCAGTACTTC
-	TRBJ1-6	14	TRBV30	-	CAWSNTVSSSPLHF	TGTGCCTGGAGTAATACGGTGTCCAGTTCACCCCTCCACTTT
-	TRBJ2-1	16	TRBV3-1	TRBD2	CASSQIAGGSYNEQFF	TGTGCCAGCAGTCAAATAGCGGGAGGATCCTACAATGAGCAGTTCTTC
-	TRBJ1-6	14	TRBV5-8	-	CASSLDGAGSPLHF	TGTGCCAGCAGCTTGGATGGGGCCGGTTCACCCCTCCACTTT
many	TRBJ1-5	14	TRBV2	-	CASSETGGIQPQHF	TGTGCCAGCAGTGAAACCGGGGGAATTCAGCCCCAGCATTTT
few	TRBJ2-3	19	TRBV29-1	TRBD2	CSANGLEGELADTGDTQYF	TGCAGCGCCAACGGACTCGAAGGGGAGCTAGCGGACACCGGGGATACGCAGTATTTT
many	TRBJ2-1	16	TRBV12-5	TRBD2	CASGSGRLAGKVEQFF	TGTGCTAGTGGTTCGGGCAGACTAGCGGGAAAGGTTGAGCAGTTCTTC
-	TRBJ1-6	12	TRBV20-1	TRBD1	CSARQGKSPLHF	TGCAGTGCTCGACAGGGAAAATCACCCCTCCACTTT
-	TRBJ2-7	14	TRBV4-1	-	CASSQAETDYEQYF	TGCGCCAGCAGCCAAGCCGAAACGGACTACGAGCAGTACTTC
-	TRBJ2-6	16	TRBV6-5	-	CASSYSISSGANVLTF	TGTGCCAGCAGTTACTCGATAAGCTCTGGGGCCAACGTCCTGACTTTC
few	TRBJ1-2	12	TRBV30	-	CAWRGTAGGYTF	TGTGCCTGGAGGGGGACTGCTGGCGGCTACACCTTC
-	TRBJ2-7	14	TRBV28	TRBD1	CASSLSRTGREQYF	TGTGCCAGCAGTTTATCCCGGACAGGGAGGGAGCAGTACTTC
-	TRBJ2-7	15	TRBV28	TRBD1	CASSNQGTVAYEQYF	TGTGCCAGCAGTAACCAAGGGACAGTCGCCTACGAGCAGTACTTC
few	TRBJ1-1	13	TRBV20-1	-	CSASSGAETEAFF	TGCAGTGCTAGTTCAGGGGCGGAGACTGAAGCTTTCTTT
many	TRBJ2-7	15	TRBV25-1	TRBD1	CASSSPRQGAYEQYF	TGTGCCAGCAGTTCACCCCGACAGGGGGCCTACGAGCAGTACTTC
many	TRBJ2-3	17	TRBV12-3/TRBV12-4	TRBD2	CASSPGLAGTSTDTQYF	TGTGCCAGCAGTCCCGGACTAGCGGGTACTAGCACAGATACGCAGTATTTT
many	TRBJ2-1	13	TRBV3-1	-	CASSPLGYNEQFF	TGTGCCAGCAGCCCACTAGGTTACAATGAGCAGTTCTTC
many	TRBJ2-1	18	TRBV27	TRBD2	CASIPNLLAAVGYNEQFF	TGTGCCAGCATCCCTAACTTGCTAGCGGCTGTGGGCTACAATGAGCAGTTCTTC
many	TRBJ1-6	15	TRBV12-3/TRBV12-4	-	CASSYAGRNNSPLHF	TGTGCCAGCAGTTACGCGGGACGGAATAATTCACCCCTCCACTTT
many	TRBJ2-7	13	TRBV7-2	-	CASSLAGEYEQYF	TGTGCCAGCAGCTTAGCCGGGGAATACGAGCAGTACTTC
many	TRBJ1-5	18	TRBV28	TRBD1	CASSLISLGAGGSQPQHF	TGTGCCAGCAGTTTAATATCACTCGGGGCAGGGGGAAGCCAGCCCCAGCATTTT
few	TRBJ2-7	13	TRBV20-1	TRBD2	CSARASGLYEQYF	TGCAGTGCTAGGGCTAGCGGACTCTACGAGCAGTACTTC
many	TRBJ2-1	14	TRBV11-2	-	CASSSQGPGNEQFF	TGTGCCAGCAGCTCACAGGGTCCAGGGAATGAGCAGTTCTTC
many	TRBJ2-7	16	TRBV6-1	TRBD1	CASSPLGDRSSYEQYF	TGTGCCAGCAGCCCCTTAGGGGACAGAAGCTCCTACGAGCAGTACTTC
many	TRBJ1-1	16	TRBV12-3/TRBV12-4	-	CASSFGGRGLNTEAFF	TGTGCCAGCAGCTTTGGGGGCAGGGGTCTTAACACTGAAGCTTTCTTT
many	TRBJ2-7	14	TRBV12-3/TRBV12-4	-	CASSPPGPPSEQYF	TGTGCCAGCAGTCCCCCGGGACCGCCTTCCGAGCAGTACTTC
-	TRBJ1-3	14	TRBV9	TRBD1	CASGQGTYGNTIYF	TGTGCCAGTGGACAGGGGACATATGGAAACACCATATATTTT
-	TRBJ2-5	15	TRBV5-4	TRBD2	CASPYRGSAEGTQYF	TGTGCCAGCCCCTATCGCGGGAGCGCCGAAGGGACCCAGTACTTC
many	TRBJ2-3	16	TRBV11-1	TRBD1	CASSLWTGGGTDTQYF	TGTGCCAGCAGCTTATGGACAGGGGGCGGCACAGATACGCAGTATTTT
many	TRBJ1-4	15	TRBV5-1	TRBD1	CASSQGTARHEKLFF	TGCGCCAGCAGCCAGGGGACAGCACGTCATGAAAAACTGTTTTTT
few	TRBJ2-1	16	TRBV7-3	TRBD1	CASSVKGQDPYNEQFF	TGTGCCAGCAGCGTGAAGGGACAGGACCCCTACAATGAGCAGTTCTTC
once	TRBJ1-5	14	TRBV19	-	CASSIGGSDQPQHF	TGTGCCAGTAGTATAGGGGGTTCTGATCAGCCCCAGCATTTT
-	TRBJ2-7	16	TRBV3-1	-	CASSLKDREGIYEQYF	TGTGCCAGCAGCCTAAAGGACAGGGAGGGGATCTACGAGCAGTACTTC
-	TRBJ2-7	17	TRBV3-1	TRBD2	CASSQIHGLATRYEQYF	TGTGCCAGCAGCCAGATACACGGACTAGCGACTAGGTACGAGCAGTACTTC
few	TRBJ2-7	16	TRBV20-1	TRBD2	CSASGGLAGQGYEQYF	TGCAGTGCAAGTGGGGGACTAGCGGGCCAGGGCTACGAGCAGTACTTC
many	TRBJ2-3	14	TRBV28	-	CASNHPPGLDTQYF	TGTGCCAGCAATCACCCTCCAGGGCTAGATACGCAGTATTTT
-	TRBJ2-4	14	TRBV6-1	TRBD1	CASRVGTGGNIQYF	TGTGCCAGCAGGGTGGGGACAGGCGGGAACATTCAGTACTTC
few	TRBJ1-5	15	TRBV6-5	-	CASSYWGLSNQPQHF	TGTGCCAGCAGTTATTGGGGGCTAAGCAATCAGCCCCAGCATTTT
few	TRBJ2-7	14	TRBV9	TRBD2	CASTETSDSYEQYF	TGTGCCAGCACCGAAACTAGCGACTCCTACGAGCAGTACTTC
-	TRBJ2-1	14	TRBV7-9	-	CASSLGPLLHEQFF	TGTGCCAGCAGCTTAGGGCCTCTTTTGCATGAGCAGTTCTTC
many	TRBJ2-1	17	TRBV29-1	TRBD2	CSVRWAGADSSYNEQFF	TGCAGCGTGAGGTGGGCGGGAGCGGATAGCTCCTACAATGAGCAGTTCTTC
-	TRBJ2-3	12	TRBV10-2	-	CASKTYADTQYF	TGCGCCAGCAAAACGTACGCAGATACGCAGTATTTT
few	TRBJ1-1	14	TRBV2	-	CASSLVAGDTEAFF	TGTGCCAGCAGTTTGGTGGCGGGGGACACTGAAGCTTTCTTT
-	TRBJ2-1	17	TRBV4-3	TRBD2	CASSQTLGLAGRNEQFF	TGCGCCAGCAGCCAAACGCTGGGCCTAGCGGGGAGAAATGAGCAGTTCTTC
many	TRBJ1-5	15	TRBV27	-	CASSLAGMSNQPQHF	TGTGCCAGCAGTTTAGCAGGGATGAGCAATCAGCCCCAGCATTTT
few	TRBJ1-1	14	TRBV27	-	CASSYRPLGTEAFF	TGTGCCAGCAGTTACCGCCCGTTGGGCACTGAAGCTTTCTTT
many	TRBJ2-7	15	TRBV4-2	-	CASSQSINRGYEQYF	TGTGCCAGCAGCCAATCAATCAACCGGGGCTACGAGCAGTACTTC
many	TRBJ2-7	13	TRBV20-1	-	CSVRGLLDYEQYF	TGCAGTGTCAGAGGCCTACTAGACTACGAGCAGTACTTC